These 15 T cell receptor beta chains were all obtained from the same sample, sequenced in a study of cytomegalovirus exposure and HLA in healthy donors (dated by TCRdb to 2017 to 2019). The method was the immunoSEQ multiplex PCR assay. A mixture of 60 forward primers for TCR Vbeta segments and 13 reverse primers for TCR Jbeta segments was used in the multiplex PCR. Imported from immuneACCESS, the table was reduced by TCRdb to in-frame sequences with V and J called. These copies leave out some clones; in studies compared against another copy, an unresolved V gene accounts for under half, and the cause of the remainder is not known. Present in this sample are about 130,000 clones, around 77% of which were seen just once. The ten most abundant clones make up around 2% of the sample. The sequenced sample consisted of PBMCs. The source is a man between 25 and 39 years old in good health and CMV-seronegative.

This sequence joins TRBV19 and TRBJ2-7; 8 nucleotides agree with TRBD1. The CDR3 has 13 residues. The ends lost 2 bases at V and 5 bases at J; junction bases unmatched: 2. CDR1 and CDR2 (germline): LNHDA, SQIVND (reference sequence). In DNA, the CDR3 is TGTGCCAGTAGTATACTACAGGGGGACGAGCAGTACTTC. Translating it yields CASSILQGDEQYF.

About this clone itself: Germline is not matched at one junction end, which may reflect a read error. V usage is TRBV7-7 and J usage is TRBJ2-7, with D maybe TRBD1 (6 bases). The CDR3 sequence is 13 residues long. The germline gives CDR1 SSHAT, CDR2 FNYEAQ (reference sequence). CDR3 nucleotides: TGTGCTAGCAGCTTAGTTAGGGGGAGCGAGCAGTACTTC. It codes for CASSLVRGSEQYF.

CDR3 in amino acids: CASSLDRGYGYTF. The CDR3 DNA sequence: TGTGCCAGCAGTCTCGACAGGGGCTATGGCTACACCTTC. The rearrangement joins TRBV2 to TRBJ1-2; TRBD1 matches 8 bases. The CDR3 is made up of 13 amino acids. Germline lookup yields CDR1 SNHLY and CDR2 FYNNEI. V dropped 5 bases and J dropped 4; count of bases not matched to a gene: 3.

The chain has TRBV6-5 and TRBJ2-3; D uncertain. Germline lookup yields CDR1 MNHEY and CDR2 SVGAGI. The CDR3 is made up of 14 amino acids. Trimming took 2 bases from V and 0 from J, leaving 6 bases between them. The CDR3 DNA reads TGTGCCAGCAGTTACGCCGGGAGCACAGATACGCAGTATTTT. As protein: CASSYAGSTDTQYF.

This clone was seen more than once but under ten times. The gene calls are TRBV7-2 and TRBJ1-2, with unresolved D. V lost 0 bases and J lost 8, with 10 bases in between. The CDR3 runs to 13 residues. Germline CDR1 SGHTA, CDR2 FQGNSA. As DNA, the CDR3 is TGTGCCAGCAGCTTAGCTAGCACGTGGGGCTACACCTTC. Encoded protein: CASSLASTWGYTF.

The chain couples TRBV30 to TRBJ1-1; 8 bases line up with TRBD1. CDR1 and CDR2 (germline): GTSNPN, SVGIG (reference sequence). V trimming: 3 bases; J trimming: 0 bases; junction bases outside the gene matches: 18. The CDR3 runs 19 residues. The CDR3 sequence is CAWRAGGRGLGNLNTEAFF. Written as DNA, the CDR3 is TGTGCCTGGAGGGCAGGGGGCCGGGGTTTGGGGAACTTGAACACTGAAGCTTTCTTT. Combining the CDR3 with reference TRBV30 and TRBJ1-1 gives the whole variable domain SQTIHQWPATLVQPVGSPLSLECTVEGTSNPNLYWYRQAAGRGLQLLFYSVGIGQISSEVPQNLSASRPQDRQFILSSKKLLLSDSGFYLCAWRAGGRGLGNLNTEAFFGQGTRLTVV.

This chain joins TRBV4-1 and TRBJ2-7; no definite D call. V lost 5 bases, J lost 1 base, and 6 bases lay in between. Germline loops: CDR1 MGHRA, CDR2 YSYEKL. This CDR3 is 12 amino acids long. The CDR3 region is CASSEPSYEQYF. The CDR3 DNA reads as TGCGCCAGCAGCGAGCCGTCCTACGAGCAGTACTTC.

As regards this clone: Other DNA sequences in this sample translate to the same CDR3. Here the CDR3 reads CASSWGLAGGTGELFF. CDR3 bases: TGCGCCAGCAGCTGGGGACTAGCGGGAGGTACCGGGGAGCTGTTTTTT. The chain recombines TRBV5-1 with TRBJ2-2; 15 nucleotides line up with TRBD2. There are 16 residues in the CDR3. In germline, CDR1 is SGHRS, CDR2 YFSETQ. With V trimmed by 3 bases and J by 5 bases, 2 bases remained unmatched. The full variable domain, completed using reference TRBV5-1 and TRBJ2-2, is KAGVTQTPRYLIKTRGQQVTLSCSPISGHRSVSWYQQTPGQGLQFLFEYFSETQRNKGNFPGRFSGRQFSNSRSEMNVSTLELGDSALYLCASSWGLAGGTGELFFGEGSRLTVL.

This rearrangement joins TRBV6-4 to TRBJ1-5; a weak D match, TRBD1 (5 bases). The CDR3 sequence is 15 residues long. The V end was cut by 0 bases, the J end by 6 bases, with 12 bases between. Germline V CDR1 and CDR2: MRHNA, SNTAGT. CDR3 amino acids: CASSDSPGVGQPQHF. The CDR3 DNA is TGTGCCAGCAGTGACTCGCCGGGGGTTGGTCAGCCCCAGCATTTT.

As regards this clone: Other DNA sequences of this sample code for an identical CDR3. The CDR3 sequence: CASSIQGTGELFF. CDR3 DNA: TGTGCCAGTAGTATACAGGGAACCGGGGAGCTGTTTTTT. This rearrangement joins TRBV19 to TRBJ2-2; TRBD1 is a possible D gene (5 bases). The CDR3 contains 13 residues. CDR1 is LNHDA and CDR2 is SQIVND in the germline V gene (reference sequence). V was cut by 2 bases and J by 5 bases, with 6 bases left in between.

The chain couples TRBV2 to TRBJ1-1; D gene ambiguous. The CDR3 loop spans 14 amino acids. V lost 3 bases, J lost 2 bases, and 10 bases lay in between. Germline CDR1 and CDR2: SNHLY and FYNNEI. The CDR3 DNA reads TGTGCCAGCAGTGAGGGGAGGCTTAACACTGAAGCTTTCTTT. The encoded protein is CASSEGRLNTEAFF.

This chain links TRBV5-1 with TRBJ2-5; 9 bases fit TRBD2. This CDR3 is built from 17 residues. Germline CDR1 and CDR2: SGHRS and YFSETQ. The J segment lost 1 base and the V segment lost 1 base, leaving 8 bases of the junction unmatched. The CDR3 protein is CASSLTGASGTQETQYF. Here the CDR3 DNA reads TGCGCCAGCAGCTTGACCGGGGCTAGCGGGACCCAAGAGACCCAGTACTTC.

This chain joins TRBV4-1 and TRBJ2-1; 10 bases are a match to TRBD2. J gave up 2 bases and V 0 bases, and 4 bases lay outside the gene matches. Germline CDR1 reads MGHRA; CDR2 reads YSYEKL. This CDR3 has 17 amino acids. The CDR3, as DNA: TGCGCCAGCAGCCAAGAATTCGGACTAGCGGCCTACAATGAGCAGTTCTTC. Translated, it gives CASSQEFGLAAYNEQFF.

V and J are TRBV30 and TRBJ2-6, with 10 bases fitting TRBD1. V shed 3 bases and J 2 bases; nucleotides not matched to a gene: 4. Looked up from germline, CDR1 is GTSNPN and CDR2 is SVGIG (reference sequence). The CDR3 extends over 16 amino acids. CDR3 residues: CAWRGQGGAGANVLTF. Written as DNA, the CDR3 is TGTGCCTGGAGAGGACAGGGGGGTGCTGGGGCCAACGTCCTGACTTTC.

CDR3 protein: CASSLLGEGWTNEQFF. The CDR3 nucleotides are TGTGCCAGCAGCTTACTGGGGGAGGGATGGACCAATGAGCAGTTCTTC. The chain is built from TRBV5-5 and TRBJ2-1; 7 bases agree with TRBD2. This CDR3 is built from 16 residues. Unmatched junction bases numbered 11, after V lost 2 bases and J lost 6 bases. Germline assignment: CDR1 SGHKS and CDR2 YYEKEE (reference sequence).